Sequencing of this T cell receptor beta chain was carried out in a study of blood T cell repertoires in COVID-19. The protocol was immunoSEQ multiplex PCR, while the TCRdb copy is restricted to in-frame clones and leaves out a portion. The sample records about 250,000 clones, more than 65% being singletons. V was clipped by 7 bases and J by 10 bases, with 16 bases between them. The CDR3 is 13 residues long. This chain links TRBV12-3 or TRBV12-4 with TRBJ1-4, with D hard to call. This clonotype was sampled from a man aged 45-65 years who had recovered from COVID-19. Source material: PBMCs or T cells enriched from blood (not recorded which). This CDR3 is CASTQAMVGKLFF. The CDR3 coding sequence is TGTGCCAGCACCCAGGCCATGGTGGGAAAACTGTTTTTT.